The rows below give T cell receptor beta chains drawn from one sample of a study of cytomegalovirus exposure and HLA in healthy donors. The method was immunoSEQ multiplex PCR; TCRdb's version includes in-frame clones alone and lacks a portion of them. Counted here are approximately 150,000 clones, around two thirds occurring once; the ten biggest clones make up 8% to 13%. The sequencing input was PBMCs. The source of these receptors is a man aged 30 to 45 in good health and CMV-seropositive. Both conserved end residues are part of each CDR3. Each record gives: D gene, J gene, V gene, clone size, CDR3 protein, CDR3 DNA. A D gene is named only where the DNA matches it firmly. Not all rows give a size; the values are once, few, many and, for expanded clones, a class.

.	TRBJ1-1	TRBV27	.	CASSLELGGTEAFF	TGTGCCAGCAGTTTAGAGCTGGGAGGGACTGAAGCTTTCTTT
TRBD1	TRBJ2-1	TRBV2	once	CASVGRDRGNNEQFF	TGTGCCAGCGTCGGGCGGGACAGGGGGAACAATGAGCAGTTCTTC
.	TRBJ2-1	TRBV19	.	CASSNRVPIDEQFF	TGTGCCAGTAGTAACCGGGTTCCCATCGATGAGCAGTTCTTC
TRBD2	TRBJ2-1	TRBV5-1	.	CASSRGLAGANEQFF	TGCGCCAGCAGCCGGGGGCTAGCGGGAGCGAATGAGCAGTTCTTC
TRBD1	TRBJ1-2	TRBV7-9	.	CASSPSGQGARKGYTF	TGTGCCAGCAGCCCATCGGGACAGGGGGCTCGAAAGGGCTACACCTTC
.	TRBJ2-2	TRBV9	.	CASSVRMLSVTGELFF	TGTGCCAGCAGCGTGAGAATGCTTAGCGTCACCGGGGAGCTGTTTTTT
.	TRBJ1-2	TRBV9	.	CASSATKQGPNYGYTF	TGTGCCAGCAGCGCAACCAAACAGGGCCCTAACTATGGCTACACCTTC
.	TRBJ2-3	TRBV9	.	CASSPQVTQYF	TGTGCCAGCAGCCCCCAGGTTACGCAGTATTTT
TRBD1	TRBJ2-3	TRBV11-3	.	CASTGVGWNTQYF	TGTGCCAGTACAGGGGTAGGTTGGAATACGCAGTATTTT
TRBD2	TRBJ2-1	TRBV14	.	CASSPWTSGRVSFSYNEQFF	TGTGCCAGCAGCCCCTGGACTAGCGGGAGGGTGTCGTTCTCCTACAATGAGCAGTTCTTC
TRBD1	TRBJ1-1	TRBV6-1	.	CASSVGEGQVNTEAFF	TGTGCCAGCAGTGTAGGGGAAGGACAGGTTAATACTGAAGCTTTCTTT
TRBD1	TRBJ1-4	TRBV29-1	.	CSVLTGGYATNEKLFF	TGCAGCGTTTTGACAGGGGGCTACGCGACTAATGAAAAACTGTTTTTT
TRBD1	TRBJ2-7	TRBV4-1	.	CASSQDLTGAGSYEQYF	TGCGCCAGCAGCCAAGATCTTACAGGGGCAGGGTCCTACGAGCAGTACTTC
TRBD1	TRBJ2-5	TRBV27	.	CASSLFTGGQETQYF	TGTGCCAGCAGTTTATTTACAGGGGGGCAAGAGACCCAGTACTTC
.	TRBJ2-1	TRBV9	.	CASSVVVGPYNEQFF	TGTGCCAGCAGCGTGGTTGTGGGCCCCTACAATGAGCAGTTCTTC
TRBD1	TRBJ2-7	TRBV5-1	.	CASSPGTGDYEQYF	TGCGCCAGCAGCCCCGGGACAGGGGACTACGAGCAGTACTTC
TRBD1	TRBJ2-7	TRBV11-3	.	CASSGTGVEQYF	TGTGCCAGCAGCGGGACAGGGGTCGAGCAGTACTTC
TRBD1	TRBJ2-7	TRBV18	.	CASSGQGGIYEQYF	TGTGCCAGCTCAGGACAGGGTGGAATTTACGAGCAGTACTTC
TRBD1	TRBJ2-7	TRBV28	.	CASGFRDRGREQYF	TGTGCCAGCGGATTTCGCGACAGGGGGCGCGAGCAGTACTTC
TRBD2	TRBJ2-7	TRBV28	.	CASSLRGAMYEQYF	TGTGCCAGCAGTTTGCGGGGGGCTATGTACGAGCAGTACTTC
.	TRBJ1-2	TRBV19	.	CASSIRGPYGYTF	TGTGCCAGTAGTATTAGGGGTCCCTATGGCTACACCTTC
TRBD2	TRBJ2-1	TRBV6-4	once	CASSEGTSGVVFF	TGTGCCAGCAGTGAAGGGACTAGCGGGGTAGTGTTCTTC
TRBD1	TRBJ2-7	TRBV6-6	few	CASSYLTGATNEQYF	TGTGCCAGCAGTTACTTGACAGGGGCAACAAACGAGCAGTACTTC
.	TRBJ2-1	TRBV11-2	.	CASSPSSVGEGNEQFF	TGTGCCAGCAGCCCCAGTAGCGTCGGTGAGGGCAATGAGCAGTTCTTC
TRBD2	TRBJ2-1	TRBV6-1	.	CASSETGLVYEQFF	TGTGCCAGCAGTGAAACGGGACTAGTCTATGAGCAGTTCTTC
TRBD1	TRBJ1-2	TRBV5-6	few	CASSLAGTGTNYGYTF	TGTGCCAGCAGCTTGGCGGGGACAGGGACAAACTATGGCTACACCTTC
TRBD1	TRBJ2-2	TRBV2	.	CASSEQGASGELFF	TGTGCCAGCAGTGAACAGGGGGCGAGCGGGGAGCTGTTTTTT
TRBD2	TRBJ2-1	TRBV6-5	few	CASRVSSGAYNEQFF	TGTGCCAGCAGAGTGTCTAGCGGGGCCTACAATGAGCAGTTCTTC
TRBD2	TRBJ2-2	TRBV4-1	.	CASSPPASGSTGELFF	TGCGCCAGCAGCCCCCCGGCTAGCGGGAGCACCGGGGAGCTGTTTTTT
.	TRBJ2-7	TRBV10-1	few	CASSSNGVAEAYEQYF	TGCGCCAGCAGCTCAAACGGGGTAGCGGAAGCCTACGAGCAGTACTTC
TRBD2	TRBJ2-7	TRBV10-3	few	CAIAPGLAAYEQYF	TGTGCCATCGCCCCTGGCCTAGCGGCCTACGAGCAGTACTTC
.	TRBJ1-5	TRBV10-3	.	CAISPSNQPQHF	TGTGCCATCAGTCCCTCCAATCAGCCCCAGCATTTT
TRBD1	TRBJ2-6	TRBV18	.	CASSPRDRGPFGANVLTF	TGTGCCAGCTCACCTCGGGACAGGGGGCCTTTCGGGGCCAACGTCCTGACTTTC
.	TRBJ2-5	TRBV6-6	.	CASKGGGRGETQYF	TGTGCCAGCAAGGGGGGAGGGCGGGGAGAGACCCAGTACTTC
.	TRBJ1-2	TRBV6-5	.	CASTNGQSTYGYTF	TGTGCCAGCACCAATGGACAGTCTACCTATGGCTACACCTTC
TRBD1	TRBJ1-5	TRBV7-7	.	CASSSPNKQGGPIGNQPQHF	TGTGCTAGCAGCTCCCCAAACAAGCAGGGGGGTCCCATTGGCAATCAGCCCCAGCATTTT
.	TRBJ2-1	TRBV9	.	CASSVIQDIGEQFF	TGTGCCAGCAGCGTAATACAGGATATAGGTGAGCAGTTCTTC
.	TRBJ1-3	TRBV19	once	CASRTGTGLSNTIYF	TGTGCCAGTAGGACCGGTACAGGGTTGTCAAACACCATATATTTT
TRBD1	TRBJ1-4	TRBV18	.	CASSPQQGGGEKLFF	TGTGCCAGCTCACCGCAGCAGGGGGGTGGTGAAAAACTGTTTTTT
.	TRBJ1-3	TRBV2	.	CASHSVISGNTIYF	TGTGCCAGCCATTCGGTCATCTCTGGAAACACCATATATTTT
.	TRBJ1-1	TRBV6-6	.	CASSHIGQNVEAFF	TGTGCCAGCAGTCACATAGGACAGAACGTTGAAGCTTTCTTT
TRBD2	TRBJ2-1	TRBV10-2	few	CASMASGTHNEQFF	TGCGCCAGCATGGCTAGCGGGACACACAATGAGCAGTTCTTC
TRBD1	TRBJ2-5	TRBV30	.	CAWSSGQGEVEQYF	TGTGCCTGGAGTTCCGGACAGGGGGAAGTGGAGCAGTACTTC